This T cell receptor (beta chain) was recorded in a study of T cell changes during pregnancy in multiple sclerosis. Libraries were prepared by immunoSEQ multiplex PCR; TCRdb keeps only in-frame clonotypes and omits some of them. The sample lists approximately 29,000 clones; nearly 90% were seen once. This CDR3 has 15 amino acids. Germline assignment: CDR1 SGHTA and CDR2 FQGNSA. V lost 6 bases and J lost 4, with 15 bases in between. This chain links TRBV7-2 with TRBJ2-2; possible D gene TRBD2, 6 bases. The sequencing here drew on CD4+ T cells from peripheral blood mononuclear cells, taken in the second trimester of pregnancy. The source of this sequence is a female donor with multiple sclerosis, enrolled in a pregnancy study. CDR3 protein: CASRTAGRATGELFF. The CDR3 nucleotides are TGTGCCAGCAGGACCGCGGGACGGGCCACCGGGGAGCTGTTTTTT.